This T cell receptor beta chain is from a study of vaccination effects on CD4 cells after COVID-19. Study in general: All study participants received two doses of BNT162b2 or mRNA-1273 vaccine.

Overall study results and limits: Long after vaccination, the clones induced by infection and by vaccine shrank markedly in size. Cross-reactivity with common cold coronaviruses was shown by only 1 of 255 vaccine-induced clones in healthy vaccinees.

Trimming took off 5 bases at V and 0 bases at J, with 3 bases between the two ends. CDR1 and CDR2 (germline): MNHEY, SVGAGI. CDR3 length: 12 amino acids. Pools of viral peptides were used by the ViraFEST assay to expand antigen-specific CD4+ T cells ahead of sequencing. The authors isolated CD4+ T cells after about 10 days of culture. In the vaccine recipients, nucleocapsid antibodies were negative and there was no prior SARS-CoV-2 infection. On days 3 and 7, fresh IL-2 medium replaced half the medium. As for this clone: What it binds is not known.

TCRdb's table, derived via immunoSEQ multiplex PCR, lists solely in-frame clones and lacks some. This table holds 71,000 or so clones, roughly three quarters found once. The TCR sequence derives from a human donor who received a COVID-19 vaccine. The chain employs TRBV6-5 and TRBJ2-3; no definite D call. This sample comprised CD4+ T cells from PBMCs cultured with HCoV-OC43 spike peptides, obtained before COVID-19 vaccination. This sample's subset: HCoV-OC43 spike overlapping peptide pool stimulation. The CDR3 sequence is CASSRSTDTQYF. In DNA form, the CDR3 reads TGTGCCAGCAGTAGGAGCACAGATACGCAGTATTTT.